This entry features one T cell receptor (beta chain) sequence. Its specificity is unknown. The CDR3 length is 13 residues. Germline values: CDR1 SGHTA, CDR2 FQGNSA. Deletions cut 5 bases from V and 2 bases from J, with 10 bases between. Unique-molecular-identifier-tagged TCR beta cDNA libraries were used. Input of roughly 0.85 to 11 million T cells yielded some 500,000 cDNA molecules. TCRdb called the PCR reads again in MiXCR, with one record for every CDR3 protein. Among 650,000 to 850,000 distinct CDR3 sequences listed, 40% to 55% were seen once. This sample stems from a study of post-analysis software for immune sequencing data. Study results and limitations: Controls had lower frequencies than patients of about 5 TRBV segments, which included TRBV5-6, TRBV5-1 and TRBV20-1. Controls showed significantly higher normalized Chao1 diversity than did multiple sclerosis patients. Same-batch preparations were strongly co-clustered by F measure.

This chain joins TRBV7-2 and TRBJ2-7; D not certain. The receptor comes from a girl between 10 and 17 years old with multiple sclerosis. Material: blood. The CDR3 here is CASSPTSTYEQYF. CDR3 nucleotides: TGTGCCAGCAGCCCAACCTCAACCTACGAGCAGTACTTC.